These 32 T cell receptor beta chains were all obtained from the same sample, sequenced in a study of OX40 agonist ivuxolimab in advanced cancers. Sequencing was performed with immunoSEQ multiplex PCR; in TCRdb, only in-frame clones are kept and a portion is missing. The sample shows approximately 90,000 clones, over 75% of them seen only once. Sequencing used CD4+ or CD8+ T cells sorted from blood, obtained in a trial of the OX40 agonist ivuxolimab. The receptors originated from an adult with an advanced solid tumor such as melanoma, head and neck, liver or kidney cancer.

This clone was seen only once. The chain carries TRBV14 and TRBJ2-5; a weak D match, TRBD2 (5 bases). This CDR3 comprises 20 residues. V was trimmed by 4 bases and J by 2 bases, leaving 29 bases between them. Germline V gene data show CDR1 as SGHDN and CDR2 as FVKESK. This CDR3 is CASSRPSEARLHVTQETQYF. CDR3 bases: TGTGCCAGCAGCCGCCCATCGGAGGCTAGGTTACACGTAACACAAGAGACCCAGTACTTC.

The rearrangement uses TRBV7-9 and TRBJ1-4; TRBD1 is a possible D gene (6 bases). The CDR3 is made up of 16 amino acids. Germline values: CDR1 SEHNR, CDR2 FQNEAQ (reference sequence). Deletions cut 6 bases from V and 5 bases from J, with 19 bases between. The CDR3 region is CASRFDRRGLNEKLFF. The CDR3 DNA reads as TGTGCCAGCAGGTTCGACAGGAGGGGTCTGAATGAAAAACTGTTTTTT. The variable domain in full, completed from reference TRBV7-9 and TRBJ1-4, reads DTGVSQNPRHKITKRGQNVTFRCDPISEHNRLYWYRQTLGQGPEFLTYFQNEAQLEKSRLLSDRFSAERPKGSFSTLEIQRTEQGDSAMYLCASRFDRRGLNEKLFFGSGTQLSVL.

This clone was recorded only once. The gene calls are TRBV28 and TRBJ1-6; D is ambiguous. Trimming took off 6 bases at V and 11 bases at J, with 2 bases between the two ends. CDR3 length: 9 residues. Germline values: CDR1 MDHEN, CDR2 SYDVKM. The CDR3 loop reads CASRPPLHF. CDR3 DNA: TGTGCCAGCAGGCCACCCCTCCACTTT.

The chain uses TRBV11-2 and TRBJ2-7; no firm D call. Germline CDR1 SGHAT, CDR2 FQNNGV. This CDR3 spans 11 amino acids. Trimming stripped 2 bases from V and 11 bases from J, with 10 bases between. The CDR3 region is CASSLWTEKYF. CDR3 DNA sequence: TGTGCCAGCAGCTTATGGACGGAGAAGTACTTC.

The rearrangement uses TRBV27 and TRBJ1-2; 9 nucleotides line up with TRBD1. Trimming removed 1 base from V and 8 bases from J; junction bases left unmatched: 5. The germline gives CDR1 MNHEY, CDR2 SMNVEV (reference sequence). This CDR3 spans 14 amino acids. The DNA for the CDR3 is TGTGCCAGCAGTTTATGGTCCGGACAGGGGGGCTACACCTTC. Translated: CASSLWSGQGGYTF.

The chain joins TRBV7-2 to TRBJ2-7, with 11 bases identical to TRBD2. The germline V gene has CDR1 SGHTA and CDR2 FQGNSA. V trimming: 4 bases; J trimming: 9 bases; junction bases outside the gene matches: 17. The CDR3 has 17 residues. The CDR3 DNA is TGTGCCAGCAGCTCGACTAGCGGGATCCCCCCTCGGTATGCGCAGTACTTC. Encoded protein: CASSSTSGIPPRYAQYF.

The chain uses TRBV7-9 and TRBJ2-3, with D possibly matching TRBD2 (6 bases). The V end lost 4 bases, the J end lost 0 bases, and 14 bases lay between the germline ends. From germline, CDR1 is SEHNR and CDR2 FQNEAQ (reference sequence). The CDR3 sequence is 16 residues long. CDR3 nucleotide sequence: TGTGCCAGCAGCTCTCATAGGGGAGGTAGCACAGATACGCAGTATTTT. Protein sequence: CASSSHRGGSTDTQYF.

This sequence joins TRBV11-1 and TRBJ1-4; D not certain. Trimming took 0 bases from V and 8 from J, leaving 7 bases between them. CDR1 and CDR2 from the germline V gene are SGHAT and FQDESV (reference sequence). The CDR3 covers 13 residues. CDR3 coding DNA: TGTGCCAGCAGCTTAGCGCTCACCGAAAAACTGTTTTTT. Translating gives CASSLALTEKLFF.

The gene calls are TRBV6-1 and TRBJ1-1; the D is unclear. The CDR3 is 13 amino acids. CDR1 and CDR2 from the germline V gene are MNHNS and SASEGT. Trimming pared 1 base from V and 8 bases from J, leaving 11 bases between. The chain's CDR3 is CASSEVMGQEAFF. Here the CDR3 DNA reads TGTGCCAGCAGTGAAGTTATGGGTCAGGAAGCTTTCTTT.

V gene TRBV11-2 combines with J gene TRBJ2-1, with D possibly TRBD2 on 5 matching bases. Trimming took 5 bases from V and 15 from J, leaving 14 bases between them. The CDR3 is 11 amino acids. The germline V gene encodes CDR1 SGHAT and CDR2 FQNNGV. This CDR3 reads CASSPGRTLFF. As DNA, the CDR3 is TGTGCCAGCAGCCCTGGACGGACTCTGTTCTTC.

The CDR3 protein is CASSPYAGYRSYEQYF. CDR3 nucleotides: TGTGCCAGCAGCCCTTATGCGGGGTACCGCTCCTACGAGCAGTACTTC. This chain connects TRBV9 to TRBJ2-7; possible D gene TRBD2, 6 bases. This CDR3 contains 16 residues. The ends were cut back, 4 bases at V and 0 bases at J, with 17 bases in the middle. Germline loops: CDR1 SGDLS, CDR2 YYNGEE.

The chain uses TRBV6-6 and TRBJ2-7; 7 nucleotides align to TRBD2. CDR3 length: 14 residues. Unmatched junction bases numbered 5, after V lost 6 bases and J lost 0 bases. The germline CDR1 and CDR2 sequences are MNHNY and SVGAGI (reference sequence). Here the CDR3 reads CASRGTMSSYEQYF. CDR3 nucleotide sequence: TGTGCCAGCAGAGGGACTATGAGCTCCTACGAGCAGTACTTC.

The chain joins TRBV5-1 to TRBJ2-7; D is undetermined. Germline CDR1 SGHRS, CDR2 YFSETQ. Trimming removed 4 bases at V and 3 bases at J, with 11 bases between. This CDR3 is built from 13 residues. The CDR3 sequence: CASSIYGGYEQYF. The CDR3 DNA reads as TGCGCCAGCAGCATATACGGCGGCTACGAGCAGTACTTC.

The rearrangement uses TRBV5-1 and TRBJ2-7, with 12 nucleotides matching TRBD2. The CDR3 consists of 14 residues. The ends lost 3 bases at V and 5 bases at J; junction bases unmatched: 3. Germline loops: CDR1 SGHRS, CDR2 YFSETQ. The CDR3 nucleotides read TGCGCCAGCAGCTCGGGACTAGCGGGCCACGAGCAGTACTTC. This translates into CASSSGLAGHEQYF.

This chain uses TRBV4-1 with TRBJ1-3, with D hard to call. Germline loops: CDR1 MGHRA, CDR2 YSYEKL. V was shortened by 0 bases and J by 0 bases, with 9 bases between the two germline ends. CDR3 length: 16 residues. The CDR3: CASSQDFSVSGNTIYF. CDR3 bases: TGCGCCAGCAGCCAAGATTTCAGTGTCTCTGGAAACACCATATATTTT.

The chain employs TRBV28 and TRBJ1-3; 11 bases agree with TRBD1. The CDR3 extends over 15 amino acids. Per the germline V gene, CDR1 is MDHEN and CDR2 is SYDVKM. The ends lost 8 bases at V and 4 bases at J; junction bases unmatched: 7. The CDR3 sequence is CASRGTGGKGNTIYF. The CDR3 nucleotides read TGTGCCAGCCGGGGGACAGGGGGGAAAGGAAACACCATATATTTT.

The chain couples TRBV6-4 to TRBJ2-3; D may be TRBD1 (6 bases). CDR1 MRHNA and CDR2 SNTAGT come from the germline V gene. CDR3 size: 15 residues. The V end was cut by 3 bases, the J end by 0 bases, with 10 bases between. The chain's CDR3 is CASSERGISTDTQYF. The CDR3 coding sequence is TGTGCCAGCAGTGAAAGGGGGATTAGCACAGATACGCAGTATTTT.

The chain uses TRBV7-9 and TRBJ2-7; TRBD1 might be the D (6 bases). The CDR3 is 15 residues long. Germline lookup yields CDR1 SEHNR and CDR2 FQNEAQ (reference sequence). V lost 2 bases, J lost 7 bases, and 18 bases lay in between. The CDR3 bases are TGTGCCAGCAGCTTAACCGGACAGCTGGTGGAAGAGCAGTACTTC. Residues: CASSLTGQLVEEQYF.

The chain joins TRBV7-2 to TRBJ2-5, with a weak D call TRBD1 (5 bases). Trimming pared 6 bases from V and 1 base from J, leaving 12 bases between. The CDR3 has 14 amino acids. In germline, CDR1 is SGHTA, CDR2 FQGNSA. The CDR3 bases are TGTGCCAGCAGTTTTGACAGCCTCCAAGAGACCCAGTACTTC. Protein: CASSFDSLQETQYF.

V gene TRBV30 combines with J gene TRBJ2-5, with D perhaps given as TRBD1 or TRBD2 (5 bases each). The J call may be in error: the DNA end matches TRBJ2-7 better. The CDR3 covers 11 residues. CDR1 GTSNPN and CDR2 SVGIG come from the germline V gene (reference sequence). The CDR3 DNA reads TGTGCCTGGGGGACGGCCCGCGAGCAGTACTTC. Amino acid sequence: CAWGTAREQYF.

The chain joins TRBV2 to TRBJ1-2; 9 bases map to TRBD1. The length of the CDR3 is 14 residues. Trimming took 6 bases from V and 4 from J; bases not matched to a gene: 6. Germline V gene lookup returns CDR1 SNHLY and CDR2 FYNNEI. The CDR3 nucleotides are TGTGCCAGCAGCCCGGGACAGGGTGCCTATGGCTACACCTTC. Translating gives CASSPGQGAYGYTF.

The chain links TRBV4-1 to TRBJ1-5; 9 positions agree with TRBD1. V was clipped by 2 bases and J by 4 bases; unmatched bases: 9. Germline CDR1 and CDR2: MGHRA and YSYEKL. This CDR3 region has 17 residues. CDR3 nucleotide sequence: TGCGCCAGCAGCCAAATACAGGGGGCGCGGGGGAATCAGCCCCAGCATTTT. Its protein product is CASSQIQGARGNQPQHF.

This clone was seen a handful of times. This rearrangement joins TRBV19 to TRBJ1-3; D call uncertain. The V end was cut by 6 bases, the J end by 0 bases, with 9 bases between. Germline CDR1 reads LNHDA; CDR2 reads SQIVND (reference sequence). The CDR3 runs to 14 residues. The CDR3 sequence: CASRNTASGNTIYF. CDR3 bases: TGTGCCAGTAGGAACACCGCCTCTGGAAACACCATATATTTT.

The chain combines TRBV2 with TRBJ2-5; D may be TRBD1 or TRBD2 (5 bases each). Trimming cost V 8 bases and J 5 bases, with 12 bases left between them. In germline, CDR1 is SNHLY, CDR2 FYNNEI. This CDR3 spans 12 amino acids. The CDR3 region has the DNA TGTGCCAGCCAAGGGACGGAGGAGACCCAGTACTTC. Its protein is CASQGTEETQYF. The entire variable domain, with the rest obtained from reference TRBV2 and TRBJ2-5, is as follows: EPEVTQTPSHQVTQMGQEVILRCVPISNHLYFYWYRQILGQKVEFLVSFYNNEISEKSEIFDDQFSVERPDGSNFTLKIRSTKLEDSAMYFCASQGTEETQYFGPGTRLLVL.

CDR3 residues: CASRTSGRAGEQYF. CDR3 DNA sequence: TGTGCCAGCAGGACTAGCGGGAGGGCTGGGGAGCAGTACTTC. The V gene is TRBV6-6, the J gene TRBJ2-7; 14 nucleotides agree with TRBD2. Germline values: CDR1 MNHNY, CDR2 SVGAGI (reference sequence). The ends lost 6 bases at V and 7 bases at J; junction bases unmatched: 5. The CDR3 runs to 14 residues.

The rearrangement joins TRBV4-2 to TRBJ1-2; D remains unclear. Germline lookup yields CDR1 LGHNA and CDR2 YNFKEQ. The ends were cut back, 2 bases at V and 1 base at J, with 20 bases in the middle. The CDR3 length is 18 residues. The CDR3 loop reads CASSQSYAGNLFNYGYTF. The CDR3 DNA sequence: TGTGCCAGCAGCCAATCCTACGCCGGGAACCTTTTTAACTATGGCTACACCTTC.

The chain employs TRBV30 and TRBJ2-7; 8 bases are shared with TRBD1. This CDR3 contains 13 residues. Germline values: CDR1 GTSNPN, CDR2 SVGIG (reference sequence). V dropped 8 bases and J dropped 2; count of bases not matched to a gene: 8. CDR3 sequence: CALTRDRPYEQYF. The CDR3 bases are TGTGCCCTGACCCGGGACAGGCCCTACGAGCAGTACTTC.

The chain joins TRBV27 to TRBJ2-3; TRBD2 matches 11 bases. Germline-derived CDR1 and CDR2 are MNHEY and SMNVEV (reference sequence). CDR3 size: 18 residues. V was clipped by 5 bases and J by 0 bases; unmatched bases: 10. The CDR3 region has the DNA TGTGCCAGCAGTACCACTAGCGGGAGCGGGCTTAGCACAGATACGCAGTATTTT. It yields the protein CASSTTSGSGLSTDTQYF.

This rearrangement joins TRBV7-2 to TRBJ2-1; 9 bases line up with TRBD2. This CDR3 has 14 residues. V shed 6 bases, J shed 2 bases, and the junction held 2 bases outside the gene matches. CDR1 SGHTA and CDR2 FQGNSA come from the germline V gene. The CDR3 nucleotides are TGTGCCAGCAGAGCGGGAGGTACCTACAATGAGCAGTTCTTC. Translation gives CASRAGGTYNEQFF.

The V and J genes are TRBV5-1 and TRBJ2-5, with 10 bases identical to TRBD2. The CDR3 has 16 amino acids. Germline values: CDR1 SGHRS, CDR2 YFSETQ. After removal of 0 bases from V and 2 bases from J, the junction contained 4 bases not matched to a gene. CDR3 nucleotides: TGCGCCAGCAGCTTGGGCGGGACTAGCGCGCAAGAGACCCAGTACTTC. Protein sequence: CASSLGGTSAQETQYF.

This sequence joins TRBV7-6 and TRBJ1-1; maybe TRBD1 (5 bases). The germline gives CDR1 SGHVS, CDR2 FNYEAQ. With 6 bases removed from V and 2 bases from J, the gap between germline ends came to 10 bases. The CDR3 has 13 amino acids. CDR3 amino acids: CASRRQTNTEAFF. In DNA form, the CDR3 reads TGTGCCAGCAGAAGACAGACTAACACTGAAGCTTTCTTT.

In nucleotides, the CDR3 is TGTGCCACCAGCAAGGACAGGGGTCCCACAGATACGCAGTATTTT. Amino acids: CATSKDRGPTDTQYF. This chain uses TRBV15 with TRBJ2-3, with 9 bases fitting TRBD1. Germline loops: CDR1 LNHNV, CDR2 YYDKDF (reference sequence). J lost 2 bases, V lost 4 bases, and 4 bases had no gene match. The CDR3 is 15 amino acids.